Below are 2 T cell receptor beta chains sequenced from a single sample in a study of monozygotic twins with inflammatory bowel disease. With the 5' RACE reads reprocessed, TCRdb shows one record per CDR3 protein and no DNA. Here the sample table reports approximately 160,000 distinct CDR3 sequences. The sequencing input was blood. These receptor sequences come from a human donor with ulcerative colitis or Crohn's disease, or a healthy co-twin of an affected twin (not recorded which).

The rearrangement uses TRBV19 and TRBJ1-1. The CDR3 has 11 residues. Germline CDR1 is LNHDA and CDR2 is SQIVND (reference sequence). The chain's CDR3 is CASIVGTEAFF.

This CDR3 reads CASSLYSAYEQYF. The chain employs TRBV7-9 and TRBJ2-7. The CDR3 covers 13 residues. The germline gives CDR1 SEHNR, CDR2 FQNEAQ (reference sequence).